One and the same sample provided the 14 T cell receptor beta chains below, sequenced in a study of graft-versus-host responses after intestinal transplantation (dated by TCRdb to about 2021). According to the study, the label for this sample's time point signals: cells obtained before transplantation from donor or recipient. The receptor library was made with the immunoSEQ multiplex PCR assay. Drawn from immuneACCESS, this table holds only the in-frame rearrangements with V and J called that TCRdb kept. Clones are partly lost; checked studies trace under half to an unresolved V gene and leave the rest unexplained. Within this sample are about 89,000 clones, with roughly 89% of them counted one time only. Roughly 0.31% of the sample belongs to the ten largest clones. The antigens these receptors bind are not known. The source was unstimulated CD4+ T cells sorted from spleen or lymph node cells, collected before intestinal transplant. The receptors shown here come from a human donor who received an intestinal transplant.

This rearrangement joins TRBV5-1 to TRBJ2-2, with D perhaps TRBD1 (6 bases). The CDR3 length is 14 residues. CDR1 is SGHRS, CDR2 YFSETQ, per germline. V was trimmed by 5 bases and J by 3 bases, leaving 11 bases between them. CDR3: CASSLNRDTGELFF. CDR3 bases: TGCGCCAGCAGTTTGAACAGGGACACCGGGGAGCTGTTTTTT. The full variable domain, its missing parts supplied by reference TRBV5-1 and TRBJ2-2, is KAGVTQTPRYLIKTRGQQVTLSCSPISGHRSVSWYQQTPGQGLQFLFEYFSETQRNKGNFPGRFSGRQFSNSRSEMNVSTLELGDSALYLCASSLNRDTGELFFGEGSRLTVL.

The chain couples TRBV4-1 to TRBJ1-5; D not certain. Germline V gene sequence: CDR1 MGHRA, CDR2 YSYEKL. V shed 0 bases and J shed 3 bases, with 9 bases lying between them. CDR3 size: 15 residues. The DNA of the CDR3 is TGCGCCAGCAGCCAAGATCGGGTCTTCAATCAGCCCCAGCATTTT. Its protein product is CASSQDRVFNQPQHF.

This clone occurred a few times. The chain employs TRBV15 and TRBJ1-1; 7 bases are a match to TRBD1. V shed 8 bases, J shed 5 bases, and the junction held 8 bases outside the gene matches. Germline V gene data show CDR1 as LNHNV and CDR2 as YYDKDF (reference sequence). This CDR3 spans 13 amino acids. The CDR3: CATQGRGETEAFF. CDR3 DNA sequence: TGTGCCACCCAAGGCAGGGGGGAAACTGAAGCTTTCTTT.

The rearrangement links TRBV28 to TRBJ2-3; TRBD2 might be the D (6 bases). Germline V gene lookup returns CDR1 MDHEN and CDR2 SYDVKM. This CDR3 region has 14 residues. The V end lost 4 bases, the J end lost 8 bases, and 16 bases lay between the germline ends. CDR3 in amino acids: CASSSSLGGATQYF. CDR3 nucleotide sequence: TGTGCCAGCAGTTCTAGCCTAGGAGGGGCTACGCAGTATTTT. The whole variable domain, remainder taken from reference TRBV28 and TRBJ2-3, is DVKVTQSSRYLVKRTGEKVFLECVQDMDHENMFWYRQDPGLGLRLIYFSYDVKMKEKGDIPEGYSVSREKKERFSLILESASTNQTSMYLCASSSSLGGATQYFGPGTRLTVL.

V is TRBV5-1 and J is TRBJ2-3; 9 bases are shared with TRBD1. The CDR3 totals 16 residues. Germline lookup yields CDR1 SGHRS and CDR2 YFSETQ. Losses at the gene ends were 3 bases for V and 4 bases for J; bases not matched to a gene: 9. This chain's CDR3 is CASSSTGTGLSDTQYF. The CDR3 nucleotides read TGCGCCAGCAGCTCCACCGGGACAGGGTTATCAGATACGCAGTATTTT. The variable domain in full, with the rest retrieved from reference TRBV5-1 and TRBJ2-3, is KAGVTQTPRYLIKTRGQQVTLSCSPISGHRSVSWYQQTPGQGLQFLFEYFSETQRNKGNFPGRFSGRQFSNSRSEMNVSTLELGDSALYLCASSSTGTGLSDTQYFGPGTRLTVL.

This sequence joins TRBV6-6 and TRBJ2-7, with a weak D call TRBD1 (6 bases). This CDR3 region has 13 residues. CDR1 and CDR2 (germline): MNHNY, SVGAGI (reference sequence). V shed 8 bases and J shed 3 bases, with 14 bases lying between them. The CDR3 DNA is TGTGCCAGCCGAAGCGACAGGTTCTACGAGCAGTACTTC. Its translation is CASRSDRFYEQYF.

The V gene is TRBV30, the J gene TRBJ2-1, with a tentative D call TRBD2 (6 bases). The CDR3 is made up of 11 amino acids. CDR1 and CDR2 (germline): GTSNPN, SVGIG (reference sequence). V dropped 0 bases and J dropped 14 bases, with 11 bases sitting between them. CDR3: CAWSVPSSEFF. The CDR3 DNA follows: TGTGCCTGGAGTGTACCCTCTAGCGAGTTCTTC.

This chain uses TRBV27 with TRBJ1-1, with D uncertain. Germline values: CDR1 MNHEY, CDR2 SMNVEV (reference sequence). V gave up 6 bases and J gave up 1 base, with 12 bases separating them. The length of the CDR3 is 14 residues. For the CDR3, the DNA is TGTGCCAGCAGCTTCCGAGGTGGGAACACTGAAGCTTTCTTT. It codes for CASSFRGGNTEAFF.

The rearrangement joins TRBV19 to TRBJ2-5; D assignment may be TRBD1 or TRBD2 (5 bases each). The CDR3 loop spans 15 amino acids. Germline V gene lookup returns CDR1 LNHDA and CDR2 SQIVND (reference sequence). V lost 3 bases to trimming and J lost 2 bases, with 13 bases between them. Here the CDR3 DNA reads TGTGCCAGTAGTATGGCCCGGGGCCTACAAGAGACCCAGTACTTC. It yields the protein CASSMARGLQETQYF.

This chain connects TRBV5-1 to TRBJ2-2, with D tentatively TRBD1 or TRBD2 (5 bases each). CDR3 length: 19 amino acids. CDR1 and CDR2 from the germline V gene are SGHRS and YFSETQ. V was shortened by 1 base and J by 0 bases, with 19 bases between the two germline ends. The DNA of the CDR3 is TGCGCCAGCAGCTTGATAGGGGTAAGCGGTATAACGAACACCGGGGAGCTGTTTTTT. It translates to CASSLIGVSGITNTGELFF.

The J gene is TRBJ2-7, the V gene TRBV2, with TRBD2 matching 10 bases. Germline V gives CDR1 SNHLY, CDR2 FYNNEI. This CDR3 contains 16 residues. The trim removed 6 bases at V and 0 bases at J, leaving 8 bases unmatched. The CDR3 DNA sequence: TGTGCCAGCAGGGCTAGACTAGCGGGCGACTCCTACGAGCAGTACTTC. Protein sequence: CASRARLAGDSYEQYF. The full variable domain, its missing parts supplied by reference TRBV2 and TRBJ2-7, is EPEVTQTPSHQVTQMGQEVILRCVPISNHLYFYWYRQILGQKVEFLVSFYNNEISEKSEIFDDQFSVERPDGSNFTLKIRSTKLEDSAMYFCASRARLAGDSYEQYFGPGTRLTVT.

In DNA, the CDR3 is TGTGCCAGCAGCCTAACTCGGACAGGGAATTCTGGAAACACCATATATTTT. Protein product: CASSLTRTGNSGNTIYF. The chain employs TRBV4-2 and TRBJ1-3; 8 nucleotides align to TRBD1. V was clipped by 4 bases and J by 1 base; unmatched bases: 9. The V gene's germline CDR1 is LGHNA and CDR2 YNFKEQ. The CDR3 runs to 17 residues.

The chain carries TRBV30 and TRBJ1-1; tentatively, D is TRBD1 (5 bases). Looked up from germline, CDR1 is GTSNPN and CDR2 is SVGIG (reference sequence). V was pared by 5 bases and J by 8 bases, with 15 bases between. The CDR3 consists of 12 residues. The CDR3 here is CAWWGGAREAFF. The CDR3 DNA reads TGTGCCTGGTGGGGGGGAGCACGGGAAGCTTTCTTT.

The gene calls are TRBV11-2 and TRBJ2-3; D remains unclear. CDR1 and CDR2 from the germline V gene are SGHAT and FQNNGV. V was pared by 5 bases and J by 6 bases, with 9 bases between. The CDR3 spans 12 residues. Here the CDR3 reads CASSHTFDTQYF. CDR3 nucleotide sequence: TGTGCCAGCAGCCATACCTTCGATACGCAGTATTTT.